This T cell receptor beta chain comes out of a study of cytomegalovirus exposure and HLA in healthy donors. Unmatched junction bases numbered 1, after V lost 7 bases and J lost 2 bases. CDR3 size: 12 residues. Germline CDR1 reads SGDLS; CDR2 reads YYNGEE. General study results and limits: Of the V segments, some could not be distinguished, including TRBV6-2 and TRBV6-3, and were excluded. Most of the TCR beta V segments (in an earlier analysis) were productive either about 87% or about 30% of the time. The study listed some 160 cytomegalovirus-associated TCR beta chains.

PCR amplification relied on 60 Vbeta primers (plus 13 Jbeta primers). Some clones are missing from TCRdb's copy, which holds only in-frame ones; the method was immunoSEQ multiplex PCR. The table has 150,000 or so clones, 80% to 90% seen once; the top ten hold roughly 9.3%. A remark on this clone: The antigen remains unidentified.

Input material: PBMCs. J is TRBJ2-3 and V is TRBV9; 7 nucleotides agree with TRBD2. This TCR was recovered from a man in his late teens or twenties in good health and CMV-seropositive. CDR3 loop: CASGTTTDTQYF. The CDR3 DNA is TGTGCCAGCGGGACTACCACAGATACGCAGTATTTT.